Detailed here is one TCR beta chain. It has no known antigen specificity. Base quality data are lacking; no much larger clone is found one base away. Using the deep immunoSEQ assay, TCR CDR3 regions were amplified from genomic DNA by multiplex PCR. Genomic DNA extracted from each cell subset was distributed evenly over all wells of several immunoSEQ 96-well plates, and each plate served as one replicate. For sorted subsets, roughly 190 ng of genomic DNA, equivalent to roughly 33,000 T cell genomes, went into each replicate PCR. Purified libraries were measured with a Qubit 3.0 fluorometer, size-checked on a Bioanalyzer 2100, and measured again with the KAPA Library Quantification kit. Each immunoSEQ 96-well plate was sequenced on its own single-read 150-cycle Illumina NextSeq 550 flow cell. On the authors' methods: Because only junctional sequences without quality scores were contained in the immunoSEQ output, filtering matching that applied to full-length reads could not be performed. Sequences were annotated with PyIR, a Python wrapper for IgBLAST v1.9, and V/J genes and CDR3 were assigned using IMGT germline references. Any read was removed if the V/J assignment was weak (E-value above 1e-6), the CDR3 was missing, or the read contained stop codons, out-of-frame junctions, or ambiguous translated residues. V3J clonotypes were defined by identical inferred V gene, J gene, and CDR3 amino acid sequence. The percentage overlap between two repertoires was calculated by dividing the number of shared unique clonotypes by the size of the smaller repertoire. Repertoire richness was assessed with RTK rarefaction, the Chao1 estimator, and Recon v2.1 estimates of unobserved clonotypes. For all TCRbeta clonotypes obtained by the gDNA method from a few donors, generation probabilities were computed with OLGA. Here the immuneACCESS table is served through TCRdb, limited to in-frame sequences with V and J called. Missing clones are a known gap in these copies; in checked studies unresolved V genes cover under half, and the rest lacks a known reason. That table supplies the V and J calls and clone size; D and trimming were determined from the DNA. Across this sample there are around 980,000 clones, with around 82% seen only once. The ten largest clones take up around 0.6% of the sample.

The CDR3 sequence holds 17 residues, the cysteine and phenylalanine included. The only DNA kept is the CDR3, 51 bases in frame from the first base. Trimming takes 0 bases off V and 2 bases off J; junction bases not matched to a gene: 7. From the germline V gene, CDR1 is SGHDT and CDR2 is YYEEEE. The data were taken from a study of shared clonotypes between healthy human individuals (dated by TCRdb to between 2020 and 2021). Describing the broader study: The cohort comprised a couple of women and three men aged 18 to 49 years. Per donor, three plates each were used for CD4 naive and CD4 memory, two for CD8 naive, and one for CD8 memory. To estimate repertoire size and how much clonotypes are shared between individuals, the study performed deep sequencing of blood TCR repertoires from roughly five healthy adults. Libraries were prepared and TCR repertoires were sequenced by different laboratories using diverse techniques, in order to increase sequencing depth and limit assay-specific biases. Between about 0.94 and 8.9 billion PBMCs per donor were obtained by leukapheresis.

The donors were healthy, HIV-negative adults who had no recently reported acute infections or vaccinations. Only Caucasian adults living in Nashville, Tennessee, USA were represented among the donors. Magnetic negative selection was used to enrich CD4+ T cells, after which naive cells were positively selected on CD45RA and the negative fraction became the memory subset. Blood was collected by leukapheresis, and PBMCs were isolated by Ficoll-Histopaque density gradient centrifugation and then cryopreserved in liquid nitrogen vapor phase. Analytical flow cytometry was used to check the purity and quantity of each magnetically sorted T cell population. From each sorted fraction, genomic DNA was isolated and quantified by UV absorbance on a Nanodrop 2000c. What the study reported, not specific to this receptor: Because the study included a small number of donors, the genetic and exposure-history diversity represented was limited. Larger estimated clonotype richness was generally found for naive subsets than for memory subsets. Higher generation probabilities were observed for clonotypes shared by all four sorted-subset donors than for non-shared clonotypes. Approximately 5% of naive CD4, roughly 3.5% of naive CD8, approximately 2% of memory CD4, and over 0.35% of memory CD8 clonotypes were shared across several donors. Even with the large sequencing depth, rarefaction of the sorted-subset datasets indicated that sequencing was incomplete. Sampling was restricted to blood, and TCR repertoires in tissue are likely to differ from TCR repertoires in blood. Based on pairwise subsampling, the degree of clonotype sharing among donors was expected to be affected by sequencing depth.

This receptor was obtained from a man younger than 30 in good health. Some clones in this sample may be carry-over from other donors' samples. Sequenced: memory CD4+ T cells from PBMCs. The label giving this sample's cell subset or site can be read as: CD45RA-negative fraction. The V and J segments used are TRBV5-6 and TRBJ2-3; 9 nucleotides in the junction match TRBD2. The CDR3: CASSLGSGRTYTDTQYF. The DNA sequence is TGTGCCAGCAGCTTGGGGAGCGGGAGGACTTACACAGATACGCAGTATTTT.